Described below is a single TCR beta chain sequence and its context. Only in-frame clones appear in the TCRdb table, and some are missing; sequencing was by immunoSEQ multiplex PCR. The top ten hold 7.8% of the sample, which has approximately 500,000 clones, 70% to 90% seen once. The germline gives CDR1 MNHEY, CDR2 SVGAGI. This CDR3 has 15 amino acids. Trimming took 4 bases from V and 2 from J; bases not matched to a gene: 3. The data are from a study of blood T cell repertoires in COVID-19. The Seattle patients, enrolled during active infection, were followed longitudinally. Sequencing was done on a sample of peripheral blood. This clonotype was obtained from a woman in her forties or fifties with COVID-19, enrolled during active disease. The chain recombines TRBV6-5 with TRBJ1-3, with 9 bases matching TRBD1. The CDR3, as DNA: TGTGCCAGCAGTTCCACAGGGGGCCCTGGAAACACCATATATTTT. Translating gives CASSSTGGPGNTIYF.